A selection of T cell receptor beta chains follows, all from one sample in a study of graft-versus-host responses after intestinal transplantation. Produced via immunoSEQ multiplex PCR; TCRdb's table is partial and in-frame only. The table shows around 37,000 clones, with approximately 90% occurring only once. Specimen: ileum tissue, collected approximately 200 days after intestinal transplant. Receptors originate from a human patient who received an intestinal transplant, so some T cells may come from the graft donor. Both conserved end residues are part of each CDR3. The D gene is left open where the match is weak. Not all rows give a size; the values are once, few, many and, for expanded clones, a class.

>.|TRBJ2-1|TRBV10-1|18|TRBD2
TGCGCCAGCAGCCCGGGACTAGCGGGAGAAGGGACCTACAATGAGCAGTTCTTC
CASSPGLAGEGTYNEQFF
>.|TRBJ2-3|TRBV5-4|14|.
TGTGCCAGCAGAGAGGACTTAAGCACAGATACGCAGTATTTT
CASREDLSTDTQYF
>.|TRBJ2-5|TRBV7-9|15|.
TGTGCCAGCAGCTTAGTGACAGTAGAGCAAGAGACCCAGTACTTC
CASSLVTVEQETQYF
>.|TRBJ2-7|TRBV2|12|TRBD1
TGTGCCTGGACAGGGGGACCCTACGAGCAGTACTTC
CAWTGGPYEQYF
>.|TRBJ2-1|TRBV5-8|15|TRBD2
TGTGCCAGCAGCTTCGGGAGGGCATCCTACAATGAGCAGTTCTTC
CASSFGRASYNEQFF
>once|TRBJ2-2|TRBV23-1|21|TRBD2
TGCGCCAGCAGTCAATCAGCGGCTAGCGGGAGCTCTTTCGCGAACACCGGGGAGCTGTTTTTT
CASSQSAASGSSFANTGELFF
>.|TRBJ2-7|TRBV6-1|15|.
TGTGCCAGCAGGTCTGGACTGTTGAGCTCCTACGAGCAGTACTTC
CASRSGLLSSYEQYF
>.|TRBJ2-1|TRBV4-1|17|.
TGCGCCAGCACTAAGGGGGCGATGGAACGGGCGCGGGGTGAGCAGTTCTTC
CASTKGAMERARGEQFF
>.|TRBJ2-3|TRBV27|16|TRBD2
TGTGCCAGCAGTCGGCTAGCGGGAGAGGCGACAGATACGCAGTATTTT
CASSRLAGEATDTQYF
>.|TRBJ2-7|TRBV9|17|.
TGTGCCAGCAGCGAAACGGACCGCCTTACAGGGGGGGACGAGCAGTACTTC
CASSETDRLTGGDEQYF
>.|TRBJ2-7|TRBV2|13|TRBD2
TGTGCCAGCAGTCGACTAGCGATCTACGAGCAGTACTTC
CASSRLAIYEQYF
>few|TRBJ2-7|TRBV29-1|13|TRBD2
TGCAGCGCCGCCCCAGCGGGAGACTACGAGCAGTACTTC
CSAAPAGDYEQYF
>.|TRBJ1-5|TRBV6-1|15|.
TGTGCCAGCAGTGTAAATCTGGATAGCAATCAGCCCCAGCATTTT
CASSVNLDSNQPQHF
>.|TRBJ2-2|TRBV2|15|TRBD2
TGTGCCAGCAATGTACTAGCGGGAGAGACCGGGGAGCTGTTTTTT
CASNVLAGETGELFF
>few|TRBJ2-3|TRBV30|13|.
TGTGCCTGGAGTACGACTAGCACAGATACGCAGTATTTT
CAWSTTSTDTQYF
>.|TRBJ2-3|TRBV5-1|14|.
TGCGCCAGCAGCTTGATGGAAGCCACAGATACGCAGTATTTT
CASSLMEATDTQYF
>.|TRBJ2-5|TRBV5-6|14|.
TGTGCCAGCAGCCGGAGGACACTCCAAGAGACCCAGTACTTC
CASSRRTLQETQYF
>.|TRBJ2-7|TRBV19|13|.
TGTGCCACCGAGGAAGGCGCAGGGTACGAGCAGTACTTC
CATEEGAGYEQYF
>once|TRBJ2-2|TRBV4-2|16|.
TGTGCCAGCAGCCCTCCACACGGGAGCGGTACCGGGGAGCTGTTTTTT
CASSPPHGSGTGELFF
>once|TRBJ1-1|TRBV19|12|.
TGTGCCAGTAGGGGGGGACTGTTTGAAGCTTTCTTT
CASRGGLFEAFF
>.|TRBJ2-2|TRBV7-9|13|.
TGTGCCAGCAGCTTAGAGAACACCGGGGAGCTGTTTTTT
CASSLENTGELFF
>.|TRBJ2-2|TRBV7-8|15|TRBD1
TGTGCCAGCAGCAAAGACAGGGCGAACACCGGGGAGCTGTTTTTT
CASSKDRANTGELFF
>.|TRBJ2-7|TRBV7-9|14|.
TGTGCCAGCAGCTTCCAGGGGAGCTCCTACGAGCAGTACTTC
CASSFQGSSYEQYF
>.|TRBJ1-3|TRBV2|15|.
TGTGCCAGCAGTGCCGGGACAAGCTCTGGAAACACCATATATTTT
CASSAGTSSGNTIYF
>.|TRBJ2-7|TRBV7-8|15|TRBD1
TGTGCCAGCAGCTATACAGGGGCCCGGGTCGGGGAGCAGTACTTC
CASSYTGARVGEQYF
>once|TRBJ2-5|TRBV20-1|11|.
TGCAGTGCTAGGTTGGGAGAGACCCAGTACTTC
CSARLGETQYF
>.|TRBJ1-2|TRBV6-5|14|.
TGTGCCAGCAGTTACTCGTTAGAGGTAGAGGGCTACACCTTC
CASSYSLEVEGYTF
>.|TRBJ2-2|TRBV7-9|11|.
TGTGCCAGCACTTACACCGGGGAGCTGTTTTTT
CASTYTGELFF
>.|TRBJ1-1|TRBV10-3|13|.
TGTGCCATCAGTCAAGAAAAGAACACTGAAGCTTTCTTT
CAISQEKNTEAFF
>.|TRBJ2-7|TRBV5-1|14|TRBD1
TGCGCCAGCAGCCCCAGACAGGGTGGAGACGAGCAGTACTTC
CASSPRQGGDEQYF
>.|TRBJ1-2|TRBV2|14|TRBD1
TGTGCCAGCGGCCTACAGGGGAGTGTCGATGGCTACACCTTC
CASGLQGSVDGYTF
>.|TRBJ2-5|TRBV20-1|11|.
TGCAGTGCTAGAGATCCATTGGCCCAGTACTTC
CSARDPLAQYF
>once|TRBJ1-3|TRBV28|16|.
TGTGCCAGCAGCCCGACCCTGTTGACCTCTGGAAACACCATATATTTT
CASSPTLLTSGNTIYF
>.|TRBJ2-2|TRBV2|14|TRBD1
TGTGCCAGCCTTTGGACAGGAAGCACCGGGGAGCTGTTTTTT
CASLWTGSTGELFF
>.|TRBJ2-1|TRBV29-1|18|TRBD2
TGCAGCGTTGCGTGGGGGCCTAGCGGGATTTTCAGCTACAATGAGCAGTTCTTC
CSVAWGPSGIFSYNEQFF
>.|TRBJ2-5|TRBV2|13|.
TGTGCCAGCAGCGGATCAGGGGTTGAGACCCAGTACTTC
CASSGSGVETQYF
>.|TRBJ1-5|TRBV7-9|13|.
TGTGCCAGGGTTGTAGCGGTCAATCAGCCCCAGCATTTT
CARVVAVNQPQHF
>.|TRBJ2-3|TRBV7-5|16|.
TGTGCCAGAAGAACCCCCAGGGGGAGGACGCTGGATACGCAGTATTTT
CARRTPRGRTLDTQYF
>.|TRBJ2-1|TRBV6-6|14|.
TGTGCCAGCAGTACGGCGGGGTCCTACAATGAGCAGTTCTTC
CASSTAGSYNEQFF
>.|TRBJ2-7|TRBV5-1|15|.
TGCGCCAGCAGCTTGGTGGCCACCTCTTTCTACGAGCAGTACTTC
CASSLVATSFYEQYF
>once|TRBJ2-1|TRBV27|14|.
TGTGCCAGCAGTTTCGGCGGGGCGGTCAATGAGCAGTTCTTC
CASSFGGAVNEQFF
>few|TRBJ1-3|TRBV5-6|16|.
TGTGCCAGCAGCTTAGAGAGGGGATTGGCCGGAAACACCATATATTTT
CASSLERGLAGNTIYF
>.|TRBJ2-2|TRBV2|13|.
TGTGCCAGCAGCGCCGGGGAATACGGGGAGCTGTTTTTT
CASSAGEYGELFF
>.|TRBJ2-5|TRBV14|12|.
TGTGCCAGCAGCCAAGCCCGCATGGCCCAGTACTTC
CASSQARMAQYF
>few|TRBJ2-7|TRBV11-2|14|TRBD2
TGTGCCAGCAGCCGACTAGCGGGAAAGTACGAGCAGTACTTC
CASSRLAGKYEQYF
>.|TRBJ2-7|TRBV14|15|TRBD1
TGTGCCAGCAGGCGGAAGGGGACAGGGGGCTACGAGCAGTACTTC
CASRRKGTGGYEQYF
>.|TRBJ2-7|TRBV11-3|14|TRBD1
TGTGCCAGCAGCTTAGGACAGGGGGCCTACGAGCAGTACTTC
CASSLGQGAYEQYF